The rows below give T cell receptor beta chains drawn from one sample of a study of blood T cell repertoires in COVID-19. Generated by immunoSEQ multiplex PCR, the TCRdb table keeps only in-frame clones and is missing some. Altogether over 60,000 clones are present, about nine tenths being singletons, with the ten largest covering approximately 6.7%. The sequenced sample consisted of peripheral blood. These receptors came from a woman older than 75 with active COVID-19. The CDR3 runs from the conserved cysteine through the conserved F or W. Fields, in order: CDR3 DNA, CDR3 protein, V gene, D gene, J gene, clone size. A D gene is named only where the DNA matches it firmly. Clone size appears in some rows only: once, few, many, or a class for an expanded clone.

DNA: TGTGCCAGCAGCTTAGCGCGGGCTAGCGGGAGTGAGACCCAGTACTTC
CDR3: CASSLARASGSETQYF
V: TRBV7-2
D: TRBD2
J: TRBJ2-5
size: NA

DNA: TGTGCCAGCAGCCCAGGGGGAGCTAACTATGGCTACACCTTC
CDR3: CASSPGGANYGYTF
V: TRBV28
D: TRBD1
J: TRBJ1-2
size: NA

DNA: TGTGCCAGCAGCGATGGACAGCTCAGAGAGCAGTACTTC
CDR3: CASSDGQLREQYF
V: TRBV7-9
D: NA
J: TRBJ2-7
size: once

DNA: TGCAGCGTTGAAGTGGCGGGTCGAGAGACCCAGTACTTC
CDR3: CSVEVAGRETQYF
V: TRBV29-1
D: NA
J: TRBJ2-5
size: NA

DNA: TGTGCCAGCCCCGAAGAAGAGCGGACCTCCTCCTACGAGCAGTACTTC
CDR3: CASPEEERTSSYEQYF
V: TRBV27
D: NA
J: TRBJ2-7
size: NA

DNA: TGTGCCAGCAGTCCCGGACTAGCGTTGAAGACCCAGTACTTC
CDR3: CASSPGLALKTQYF
V: TRBV28
D: TRBD2
J: TRBJ2-5
size: NA

DNA: TGTGCCAGCGGCAGACAGACGGGGGCAGATACGCAGTATTTT
CDR3: CASGRQTGADTQYF
V: TRBV7-9
D: NA
J: TRBJ2-3
size: NA

DNA: TGTGCTAGCAGCCGACTAGCGGGAGGGATAGATGAGCAGTTCTTC
CDR3: CASSRLAGGIDEQFF
V: TRBV7-7
D: TRBD2
J: TRBJ2-1
size: NA

DNA: TGTGCCAGCAGCCCCTCTAAGTTTCGTAGGTACTTC
CDR3: CASSPSKFRRYF
V: TRBV28
D: NA
J: TRBJ2-7
size: NA

DNA: TGTGCCACCAGCAGAGATCCTAGCGGTAGCTCCTACAATGAGCAGTTCTTC
CDR3: CATSRDPSGSSYNEQFF
V: TRBV15
D: TRBD2
J: TRBJ2-1
size: NA

DNA: TGTGCCAGCAGACCGACCGGGACAGGTGTTGAGTCACCCCTCCACTTT
CDR3: CASRPTGTGVESPLHF
V: TRBV28
D: TRBD1
J: TRBJ1-6
size: NA

DNA: TGTGCCAGCAGCCAACAGGGGGGGAACACTGAAGCTTTCTTT
CDR3: CASSQQGGNTEAFF
V: TRBV27
D: TRBD1
J: TRBJ1-1
size: NA

DNA: TGTGCCAGCAGTAGTGACTCCAGCGGGGTAAACACCGGGGAGCTGTTTTTT
CDR3: CASSSDSSGVNTGELFF
V: TRBV6-9
D: TRBD2
J: TRBJ2-2
size: NA

DNA: TGTGCCAGCAGTTTCTCGCAGGGCTACGAGCAGTACTTC
CDR3: CASSFSQGYEQYF
V: TRBV27
D: NA
J: TRBJ2-7
size: NA

DNA: TGTGCCAGCAGCTTAAGGACTAGGGCGGCCGGGGAGCTGTTTTTT
CDR3: CASSLRTRAAGELFF
V: TRBV5-8
D: TRBD2
J: TRBJ2-2
size: NA

DNA: TGCGCCAGCAGCGCACAAGGGGCTAATTCACCCCTCCACTTT
CDR3: CASSAQGANSPLHF
V: TRBV5-1
D: NA
J: TRBJ1-6
size: NA

DNA: TGTGCCAGCAGTCCGGGACAGGGGGCCCCATCGGCCGGGGAGCTGTTTTTT
CDR3: CASSPGQGAPSAGELFF
V: TRBV2
D: TRBD1
J: TRBJ2-2
size: NA

DNA: TGTGCCAGCAGCGAAGCGGGAGGGGCCACAGATACGCAGTATTTT
CDR3: CASSEAGGATDTQYF
V: TRBV2
D: TRBD2
J: TRBJ2-3
size: NA

DNA: TGTGCCAGCAGTTCCCCGACAGGGCCCTACAATGAGCAGTTCTTC
CDR3: CASSSPTGPYNEQFF
V: TRBV28
D: TRBD1
J: TRBJ2-1
size: NA

DNA: TGTGCCAGCAGTTCCCCCCCAGGGGCGGGAGGCGGACACGAGCAGTACTTC
CDR3: CASSSPPGAGGGHEQYF
V: TRBV6-2/TRBV6-3
D: TRBD2
J: TRBJ2-7
size: NA

DNA: TGTGCCAGCAGTGGGTTACAGGGGGCAGGTAATTCACCCCTCCACTTT
CDR3: CASSGLQGAGNSPLHF
V: TRBV28
D: TRBD1
J: TRBJ1-6
size: once

DNA: TGTGCCAGCAGCTTGTCAGTTAGCGGGACCCCCTACGAGCAGTACTTC
CDR3: CASSLSVSGTPYEQYF
V: TRBV5-6
D: TRBD2
J: TRBJ2-7
size: NA

DNA: TGTGCCAGTAGTATCCGGGACAGGGCCCCAGATACGCAGTATTTT
CDR3: CASSIRDRAPDTQYF
V: TRBV19
D: TRBD1
J: TRBJ2-3
size: NA

DNA: TGTGCCAGCAGTTTACCGACCGGACAGGGAGAGGAGCTGTTTTTT
CDR3: CASSLPTGQGEELFF
V: TRBV28
D: TRBD1
J: TRBJ2-2
size: few

DNA: TGTGCCAGCAGCCACAACAGCGGTACAAATTCACCCCTCCACTTT
CDR3: CASSHNSGTNSPLHF
V: TRBV4-2
D: NA
J: TRBJ1-6
size: few

DNA: TGTGCCTGGAAGGCTAGCGGGAGCCCAGATACGCAGTATTTT
CDR3: CAWKASGSPDTQYF
V: TRBV30
D: TRBD2
J: TRBJ2-3
size: NA